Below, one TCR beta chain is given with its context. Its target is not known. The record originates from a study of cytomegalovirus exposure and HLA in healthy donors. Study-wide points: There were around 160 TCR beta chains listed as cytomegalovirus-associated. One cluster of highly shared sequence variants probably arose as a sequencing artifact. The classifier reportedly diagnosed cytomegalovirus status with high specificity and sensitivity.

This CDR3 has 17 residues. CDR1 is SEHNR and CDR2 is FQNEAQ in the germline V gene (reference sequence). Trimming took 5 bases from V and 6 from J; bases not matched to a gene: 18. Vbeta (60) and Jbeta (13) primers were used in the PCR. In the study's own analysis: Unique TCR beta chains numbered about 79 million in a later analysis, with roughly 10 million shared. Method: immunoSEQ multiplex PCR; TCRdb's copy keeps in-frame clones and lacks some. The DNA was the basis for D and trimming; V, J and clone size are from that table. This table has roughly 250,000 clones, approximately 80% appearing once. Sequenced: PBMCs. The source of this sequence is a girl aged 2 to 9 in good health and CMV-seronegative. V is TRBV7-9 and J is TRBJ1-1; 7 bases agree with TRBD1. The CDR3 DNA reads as TGTGCCAGCAGCCCCCTGGGCGCGAGACAGGGTATTTCTGAAGCTTTCTTT. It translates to CASSPLGARQGISEAFF.